The 14 T cell receptor beta chains below come from one sample, sequenced in a study of T cell responses to AZD1222 COVID-19 vaccine. Clones were sequenced by immunoSEQ multiplex PCR, and TCRdb holds only the in-frame ones, with some missing. The sample has more than 70,000 clones; approximately 90% are singletons. Sequencing used peripheral blood, obtained 28 days after the second AZD1222 dose. The source of these receptors is an adult who received the AZD1222 COVID-19 vaccine.

J is TRBJ2-1 and V is TRBV28, with D perhaps matching TRBD2 (6 bases). The CDR3 loop spans 14 amino acids. V was pared by 5 bases and J by 2 bases, with 10 bases between. CDR1 and CDR2 from the germline V gene are MDHEN and SYDVKM. The CDR3 sequence is CASSERLAYNEQFF. The CDR3 nucleotides read TGTGCCAGCAGTGAGAGACTAGCCTACAATGAGCAGTTCTTC.

The chain joins TRBV14 to TRBJ2-7; D not certain. Germline-derived CDR1 and CDR2 are SGHDN and FVKESK. Trimming stripped 0 bases from V and 2 bases from J, with 8 bases between. The CDR3 totals 14 residues. CDR3 sequence reads: CASSQDLGTYEQYF. The CDR3 DNA reads TGTGCCAGCAGCCAAGATCTTGGGACCTACGAGCAGTACTTC.

The chain uses TRBV5-4 and TRBJ1-1, with 7 bases identical to TRBD1. Germline loops: CDR1 SGHNT, CDR2 YYREEE (reference sequence). V was clipped by 0 bases and J by 5 bases; unmatched bases: 13. The CDR3 length is 17 residues. The CDR3 DNA reads as TGTGCCAGCAGCTTGGGTCTGGGGAGGGGGCGATTTACTGAAGCTTTCTTT. This sequence encodes CASSLGLGRGRFTEAFF.

The rearrangement uses TRBV7-9 and TRBJ2-3; D gene unclear. The CDR3 is 13 residues long. CDR1 and CDR2 (germline): SEHNR, FQNEAQ (reference sequence). The germline V and J ends were trimmed by 4 bases and 4 bases, with 9 bases remaining between them. CDR3 sequence (DNA): TGTGCCAGCAGCTCGCGGTACGCAGATACGCAGTATTTT. Its translation is CASSSRYADTQYF.

This clone has more than one count but fewer than ten. The V gene is TRBV28, the J gene TRBJ2-7; 8 nucleotides match TRBD1. With V trimmed by 3 bases and J by 5 bases, 6 bases remained unmatched. Germline loops: CDR1 MDHEN, CDR2 SYDVKM. The CDR3 has 14 amino acids. The CDR3 sequence: CASSFTRGQDEQYF. The CDR3 nucleotides are TGTGCCAGCAGTTTCACCAGGGGGCAGGACGAGCAGTACTTC.

The chain couples TRBV7-8 to TRBJ2-7; maybe TRBD1 (5 bases). CDR3 size: 14 residues. Trimming removed 5 bases from V and 3 bases from J, with 14 bases in between. CDR1 SGHVS and CDR2 FQNEAQ come from the germline V gene. The CDR3 here is CASSLGAVGYEQYF. In DNA, the CDR3 is TGTGCCAGCAGCCTAGGGGCAGTTGGCTACGAGCAGTACTTC. The full variable domain, in which reference TRBV7-8 and TRBJ2-7 provide the parts outside the CDR3, is GAGVSQSPRYKVAKRGQDVALRCDPISGHVSLFWYQQALGQGPEFLTYFQNEAQLDKSGLPSDRFFAERPEGSVSTLKIQRTQQEDSAVYLCASSLGAVGYEQYFGPGTRLTVT.

This clone was seen once. This chain joins TRBV4-2 and TRBJ2-4; 9 bases align to TRBD1. V was clipped by 3 bases and J by 7 bases; unmatched bases: 4. The length of the CDR3 is 14 residues. Looked up from germline, CDR1 is LGHNA and CDR2 is YNFKEQ. The CDR3 DNA follows: TGTGCCAGCAGCCAGCGCGGGACAGGGAACATTCAGTACTTC. Translating it yields CASSQRGTGNIQYF.

The chain links TRBV14 to TRBJ2-2; unclear D gene. The CDR3 consists of 15 residues. V was shortened by 2 bases and J by 5 bases, with 12 bases between the two germline ends. Germline CDR1 is SGHDN and CDR2 is FVKESK. CDR3 DNA sequence: TGTGCCAGCAGCCAATTATGGCAGGTGACCGGGGAGCTGTTTTTT. It codes for CASSQLWQVTGELFF. The full variable domain, completed using reference TRBV14 and TRBJ2-2, is EAGVTQFPSHSVIEKGQTVTLRCDPISGHDNLYWYRRVMGKEIKFLLHFVKESKQDESGMPNNRFLAERTGGTYSTLKVQPAELEDSGVYFCASSQLWQVTGELFFGEGSRLTVL.

This chain links TRBV6-5 with TRBJ2-2; 12 positions agree with TRBD1. The CDR3 covers 16 residues. With V trimmed by 4 bases and J by 7 bases, 7 bases remained unmatched. Germline V gene sequence: CDR1 MNHEY, CDR2 SVGAGI. CDR3 amino acids: CASSSGTGGGVGELFF. The CDR3 DNA reads TGTGCCAGCAGTTCCGGGACAGGGGGCGGAGTCGGGGAGCTGTTTTTT.

This rearrangement joins TRBV9 to TRBJ2-1; 7 bases are a match to TRBD1. Germline V CDR1 and CDR2: SGDLS, YYNGEE. V was pared by 4 bases and J by 9 bases, with 7 bases of the junction left unmatched. This CDR3 comprises 13 residues. The CDR3 nucleotides are TGTGCCAGCAGCCGGGACAGCTTAGGTGAGCAGTTCTTC. It specifies CASSRDSLGEQFF.

The chain links TRBV18 to TRBJ2-6, with D perhaps given as TRBD1 or TRBD2 (5 bases each). V gave up 5 bases and J gave up 1 base, with 9 bases separating them. The CDR3 sequence is 15 residues long. The germline V gene has CDR1 KGHSH and CDR2 LQKENI. CDR3: CASSTRGSGANVLTF. CDR3 in DNA: TGTGCCAGCTCAACGAGGGGATCTGGGGCCAACGTCCTGACTTTC.

This clone was picked up one time. The chain joins TRBV14 to TRBJ2-2; D ambiguous. This CDR3 is 13 amino acids long. CDR1 and CDR2 from the germline V gene are SGHDN and FVKESK. With 3 bases removed from V and 5 bases from J, the gap between germline ends came to 7 bases. CDR3 residues: CASSHKRTGELFF. In nucleotides, the CDR3 is TGTGCCAGCAGCCATAAGAGGACCGGGGAGCTGTTTTTT. Filled out from reference TRBV14 and TRBJ2-2, the complete variable domain reads EAGVTQFPSHSVIEKGQTVTLRCDPISGHDNLYWYRRVMGKEIKFLLHFVKESKQDESGMPNNRFLAERTGGTYSTLKVQPAELEDSGVYFCASSHKRTGELFFGEGSRLTVL.

The J gene is TRBJ2-7, the V gene TRBV27, with 7 bases matching TRBD2. The germline V gene encodes CDR1 MNHEY and CDR2 SMNVEV (reference sequence). The CDR3 is 13 amino acids. J gave up 2 bases and V 5 bases, and 3 bases lay outside the gene matches. CDR3 loop: CASSVAGPYEQYF. CDR3 nucleotides: TGTGCCAGCAGTGTAGCGGGTCCCTACGAGCAGTACTTC.

The chain combines TRBV6-1 with TRBJ2-3; 11 bases align to TRBD2. This CDR3 spans 16 amino acids. The trim removed 4 bases at V and 3 bases at J, leaving 6 bases unmatched. In germline, CDR1 is MNHNS, CDR2 SASEGT. The CDR3 loop reads CASSGPSGRSTDTQYF. CDR3 coding DNA: TGTGCCAGCAGTGGTCCTAGCGGGAGGTCGACAGATACGCAGTATTTT.